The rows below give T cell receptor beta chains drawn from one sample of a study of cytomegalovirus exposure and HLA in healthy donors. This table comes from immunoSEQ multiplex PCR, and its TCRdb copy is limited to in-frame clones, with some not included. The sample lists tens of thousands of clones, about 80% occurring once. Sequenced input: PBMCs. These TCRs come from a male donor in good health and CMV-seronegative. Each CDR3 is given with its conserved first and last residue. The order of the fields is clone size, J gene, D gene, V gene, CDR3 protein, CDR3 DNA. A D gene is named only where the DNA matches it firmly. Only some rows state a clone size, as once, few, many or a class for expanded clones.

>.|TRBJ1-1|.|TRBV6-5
CASTRAQANTEAFF
TGTGCCAGCACTCGAGCGCAAGCGAACACTGAAGCTTTCTTT
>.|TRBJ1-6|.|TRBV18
CASSPLGAPSNSPLHF
TGTGCCAGCTCACCTCTTGGGGCACCGTCCAATTCACCCCTCCACTTT
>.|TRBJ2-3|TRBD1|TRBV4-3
CASSPGTGVDTQYF
TGCGCCAGCAGCCCCGGGACAGGGGTAGATACGCAGTATTTT
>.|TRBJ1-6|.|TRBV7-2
CASSLDPGLGSPLHF
TGTGCCAGCAGCTTAGATCCAGGGCTAGGTTCACCCCTCCACTTT
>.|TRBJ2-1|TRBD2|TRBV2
CASLSGRYGNEQFF
TGTGCCAGCCTTAGCGGGAGGTACGGCAATGAGCAGTTCTTC
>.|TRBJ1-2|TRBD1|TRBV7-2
CASSFQQGGGYTF
TGTGCCAGCAGCTTTCAACAGGGGGGAGGCTACACCTTC
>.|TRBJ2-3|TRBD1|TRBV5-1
CASSPGQGLDTQYF
TGCGCCAGCAGCCCGGGACAGGGGCTAGATACGCAGTATTTT
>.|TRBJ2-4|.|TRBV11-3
CASSRTHPTIAKNIQYF
TGTGCCAGCAGCCGTACACACCCGACTATAGCCAAAAACATTCAGTACTTC
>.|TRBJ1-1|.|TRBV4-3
CASSQAAGHVEVAFF
TGCGCCAGCAGCCAAGCCGCGGGGCATGTCGAAGTAGCTTTCTTT
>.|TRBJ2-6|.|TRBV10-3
CAISEGADGANVLTF
TGTGCCATCAGTGAGGGGGCCGACGGGGCCAACGTCCTGACTTTC
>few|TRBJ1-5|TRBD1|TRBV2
CASRGSNQPQHF
TGTGCCTCCAGGGGGAGCAATCAGCCCCAGCATTTT
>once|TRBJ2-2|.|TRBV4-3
CASSQALGGELFF
TGCGCCAGCAGCCAGGCCCTAGGCGGGGAGCTGTTTTTT
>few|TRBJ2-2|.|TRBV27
CASSLRGTGELFF
TGTGCCAGCAGTTTGCGGGGCACCGGGGAGCTGTTTTTT
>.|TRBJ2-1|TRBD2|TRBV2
CASNQLAGVDNEQFF
TGTGCCAGCAATCAGCTAGCGGGGGTAGACAATGAGCAGTTCTTC
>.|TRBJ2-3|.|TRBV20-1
CSARDRSTQYF
TGCAGTGCTAGAGATCGGAGTACGCAGTATTTT
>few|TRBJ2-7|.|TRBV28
CASTSTGLGEQYF
TGTGCCAGCACCAGTACAGGGCTGGGCGAGCAGTACTTC
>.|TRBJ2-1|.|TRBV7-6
CASSLVQGYNEQFF
TGTGCCAGCAGCTTAGTGCAGGGGTACAATGAGCAGTTCTTC
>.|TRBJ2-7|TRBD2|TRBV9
CASSPDAGGGYEQYF
TGTGCCAGCAGCCCGGACGCGGGAGGAGGCTACGAGCAGTACTTC
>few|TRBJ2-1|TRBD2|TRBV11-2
CASSLGLAGVGEQFF
TGTGCCAGCAGCTTAGGGCTAGCGGGAGTGGGTGAGCAGTTCTTC
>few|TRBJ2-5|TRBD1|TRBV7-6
CASSLGQGVETQYF
TGTGCCAGCAGCTTAGGGCAGGGGGTAGAGACCCAGTACTTC
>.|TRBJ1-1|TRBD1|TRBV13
CASSPGGGQGWAEAFF
TGTGCCAGCAGCCCGGGGGGGGGACAGGGGTGGGCTGAAGCTTTCTTT
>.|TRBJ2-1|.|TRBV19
CASTPRRALPDEQFF
TGTGCCAGTACCCCCCGGCGGGCGCTCCCCGATGAGCAGTTCTTC
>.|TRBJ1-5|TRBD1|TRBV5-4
CASSLAGGGQPQHF
TGTGCCAGCAGCTTGGCAGGGGGCGGGCAGCCCCAGCATTTT
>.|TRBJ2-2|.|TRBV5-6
CASSPASYTGELFF
TGTGCCAGCAGCCCAGCGAGTTACACCGGGGAGCTGTTTTTT